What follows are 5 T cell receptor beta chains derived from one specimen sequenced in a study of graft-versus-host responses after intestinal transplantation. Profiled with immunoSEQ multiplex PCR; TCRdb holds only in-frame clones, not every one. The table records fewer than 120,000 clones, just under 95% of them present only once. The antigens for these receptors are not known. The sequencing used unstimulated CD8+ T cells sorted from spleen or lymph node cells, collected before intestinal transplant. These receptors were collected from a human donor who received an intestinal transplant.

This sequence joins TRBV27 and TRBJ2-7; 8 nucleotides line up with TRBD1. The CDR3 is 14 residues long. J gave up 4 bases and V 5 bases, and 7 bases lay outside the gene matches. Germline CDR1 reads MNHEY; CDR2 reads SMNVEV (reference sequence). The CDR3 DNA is TGTGCCAGCAGTATACGCGGACAGGGATACGAGCAGTACTTC. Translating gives CASSIRGQGYEQYF.

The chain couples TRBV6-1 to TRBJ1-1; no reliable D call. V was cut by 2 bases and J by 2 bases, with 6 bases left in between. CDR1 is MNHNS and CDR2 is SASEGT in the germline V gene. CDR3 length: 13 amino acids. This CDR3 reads CASSESGNTEAFF. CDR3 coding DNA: TGTGCCAGCAGTGAATCCGGAAACACTGAAGCTTTCTTT.

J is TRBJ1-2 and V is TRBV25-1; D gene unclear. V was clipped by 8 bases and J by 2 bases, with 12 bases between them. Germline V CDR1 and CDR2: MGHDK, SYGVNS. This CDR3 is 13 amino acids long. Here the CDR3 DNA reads TGTGCCAGCTCGCCCAGGAGAAACTATGGCTACACCTTC. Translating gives CASSPRRNYGYTF.

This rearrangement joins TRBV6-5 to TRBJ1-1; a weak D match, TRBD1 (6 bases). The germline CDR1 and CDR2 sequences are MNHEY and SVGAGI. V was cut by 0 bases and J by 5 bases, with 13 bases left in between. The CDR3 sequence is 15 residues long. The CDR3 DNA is TGTGCCAGCAGTTACTCGAAAGGGGGGGGTACTGAAGCTTTCTTT. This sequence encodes CASSYSKGGGTEAFF.

The CDR3 region is CASRLGLEDYEQYF. The CDR3 DNA is TGTGCCAGCAGGTTAGGACTGGAAGACTACGAGCAGTACTTC. The chain has TRBV2 and TRBJ2-7, with a tentative D call TRBD2 (5 bases). CDR1 and CDR2 from the germline V gene are SNHLY and FYNNEI. The V and J ends lost 6 bases and 3 bases respectively, with 15 bases between them. This CDR3 comprises 14 residues.